This entry features one T cell receptor beta chain sequence. The specificity of this receptor is unknown. No clone much larger than this one lies a single base away; base qualities are absent. This sample was included in a study of cytomegalovirus exposure and HLA in healthy donors (dated by TCRdb to the late 2010s). Turning to the overall study: In an earlier analysis of 550 to 750 of the donors, less than 350 Gb of sequence data and 120 million or so unique TCR beta sequences from approximately 180 million T cells were reported. Roughly 300 gigabases of sequencing data and 75 million to 85 million unique TCR sequences made up an early release that covered around 640 HLA-typed donors. Among the approximately 420 genotyped donors, around 79% belonged to the genetic ancestry cluster associated with self-reported Caucasian donors. The aim of the study was to test whether cataloging public T cell receptors could identify signatures of past pathogen exposure. The T cell repertoires of 670 or so subjects were profiled by immunosequencing and related to cytomegalovirus serostatus. Besides the first cohort of under 700 subjects, a separate validation cohort made up of about 120 different subjects was used. High-throughput TCR immunosequencing, statistical association of individual TCRs with disease status, and machine learning were combined to predict cytomegalovirus infection status. In a later analysis, previously published TCR beta repertoires from 670 or so donors were re-analyzed and high-resolution HLA genotyping was added so that TCR occurrence patterns could be studied. The later analysis used no new phenotypic data to find candidate immune exposures, relying instead on TCR beta sequences and their occurrence across donors. An earlier analysis of some 500 of the donors used high-throughput TCR beta sequencing to judge whether each TCR beta V gene segment behaved as functional or pseudogenic. Donor age, sex, ethnicity and CMV serostatus were collected together with the repertoire data. Genome-wide SNP genotypes for about three fifths of the roughly 700 donors were used in a later genetic analysis, which treated that subset as a discovery cohort. All discovery cohort repertoires had been generated using a single sequencing platform. Class I and class II HLA loci were covered by the typing at four-digit resolution. Typing coverage varied by locus: about 620-630 donors for A, B, C, DRB1 and DQB1; more than 500 for DQA1; approximately 570 for DPA1; 450 to 480 for DPB1. Because of strong linkage in the cohort, a handful of DR-DQ haplotypes were treated as single units for association and clustering. Among some 410 genotyped donors of the cohort, an average of approximately 220,000 unique TCR beta nucleotide sequences was sequenced per donor, of which about 20% were non-productive. The investigation overall reported the following: A cluster of highly shared sequence variants was judged likely to be a technical artifact of the sequencing pipeline. The classifier was reported to diagnose cytomegalovirus status with high specificity and sensitivity in both the original and validation cohorts. According to a later analysis, TCR association rates differed among HLA loci, with DRB1 alleles showing the most associated TCRs and HLA-C alleles showing the fewest. Some IMGT-functional V segments, including TRBV6-2 and TRBV6-3, could not be distinguished by the 87-base-pair reads and were therefore excluded. In a later analysis, around 17,000 TCR beta sequences were associated with specific HLA alleles at a false discovery rate of 0.05. When HLA alleles, especially DR and DQ, strongly co-occurred, TCR associations were difficult to assign to individual alleles. A later genetic analysis associated a missense DCLRE1C variant with V-gene and J-gene trimming of TCR beta chains, and an independent cohort replicated the association. Compared with equally common non-associated chains, HLA-associated TCR beta chains in a later analysis were more clonally expanded and had lower generation probabilities. A further reported finding was that TCR beta sequences accurately predicted the HLA-A and HLA-B alleles for most subjects in the first cohort. In a later genetic analysis, fewer N-insertions in productive TCRs were reported among donors in an Asian-associated ancestry cluster than the roughly 710-donor mean. This cohort had only TCR beta chains sequenced, and the lack of alpha or paired-chain data limited which features could be detected. Broadly in line with IMGT annotations, most TCR beta V segments showed up in productive rearrangements about 90% or about 30% of the time in an earlier analysis of around 550 of the donors. Correlated functional status among segregating V segments might reflect linkage disequilibrium, but an unknown experimental factor could not be ruled out. A later analysis found that most CMV-associated TCR beta chains appeared HLA-restricted, with HLA associations seemingly driven largely by CMV exposure. The earlier analysis of 587 of the donors excluded roughly 17 rarely observed V segments, including chromosome 9 orphons, because counts were too low. While some public TCRs were present in many individuals, most TCR sequences turned up only very rarely across donors. The only immune exposure information available for the cohort was CMV serostatus. Three of the identified cytomegalovirus-associated TCR beta chains were confirmed in vitro to be specific for cytomegalovirus antigens. In the study, 150 to 200 TCR beta chains were listed as associated with cytomegalovirus. Because some donors lacked HLA typing at each locus, the association tests relied only on the typed subset. A later analysis reported that several top co-occurrence clusters appeared linked to parvovirus B19, influenza, CMV and Epstein-Barr virus. The authors suggested that the approach could potentially be extended to other disease states and immunological phenotypes. Roughly uniform sequencing depth across donors was assumed in presence/absence analyses, although this assumption may not hold.

In total, 630 or so healthy bone marrow donors made up the cohort. Cohort members were all nominally healthy when sampled, although unrecorded immune exposures were likely present. The donor was CMV seronegative and was included in the group of over 300 seronegative cohort members. A peripheral blood sample was provided by each donor, and peripheral blood mononuclear cells were used for TCR beta sequencing. Genomic DNA extraction from the blood cell samples was performed with the Qiagen DNeasy Blood Extraction Kit. CDR1 is given as MDHEN and CDR2 as SYDVKM, both from the germline V gene. Reading from cysteine to phenylalanine, the CDR3 counts 14 amino acids. The retained sequence is limited to the CDR3, 42 bases, with the frame set at the first base. V was cut back by 4 bases and J by 1 base, leaving a gap of 10 bases between them. Library creation used the immunoSEQ multiplex PCR assay. A mixture of 60 forward primers for TCR Vbeta segments and 13 reverse primers for TCR Jbeta segments was used in the multiplex PCR. The CDR3 region of rearranged TCR beta genes was amplified from genomic DNA by a multiplex PCR assay. The amplified TCR beta libraries were sequenced on the Illumina HiSeq System as 87-base-pair reads. In the source study's methods: In a later analysis, 70 million to 95 million unique TCR beta chains were counted across the roughly 700 repertoires, and roughly 10 million of these chains were shared by at least two donors. To remove PCR and sequencing errors, raw reads were error-corrected and collapsed into unique sequences using a nearest-neighbor algorithm that merged closely related sequences. Alignment of CDR3 sequences to IMGT reference sequences was used to assign V, D and J gene segments. For a sequence to be retained, a match of at least six nucleotides was required to both a V gene segment and a J gene segment. A rearrangement was called productive if the CDR3 had no stop codons and remained in frame with V and J, and every other rearrangement was called non-productive. Following IMGT convention, CDR3 was defined as the stretch from the second conserved V-encoded cysteine up to the conserved J-encoded phenylalanine. Sequences without an unambiguous match to a single V gene segment were excluded from the earlier analysis of 500 to 700 of the donors. In an earlier analysis of several hundred of the donors, a V segment was called functional when productive rearrangements were above 56.7%, and segregating when the standard deviation between donors exceeded 5%. A statistical classification framework was built for diagnosing cytomegalovirus status from the catalog of TCR beta chain sequences. In a later analysis, TCR nucleotide sequences were compared against IMGT/GENE-DB human TR gene sequences so that V and J genes could be assigned. Using the TCRdist pipeline, a later analysis assigned CDR3 sequences along with most-parsimonious VDJ recombination scenarios. A later analysis defined each TCR beta chain by its CDR3 amino acid sequence plus V-gene family, and excluded reads lacking a unique V-gene family. In a later analysis, fewer than 650 highly shared, low-generation-probability nucleotide sequences were removed to address suspected cross-contamination and a sequencing artifact. In a later analysis, a clonal expansion index was calculated for each public chain from normalized within-repertoire ranks of inferred template counts. In a later analysis, generation probabilities were computed with a VDJ recombination model fitted to out-of-frame rearrangements, and the resulting probabilities were checked against IGoR. Hypergeometric tests were used in a later analysis to score TCR-TCR, TCR-HLA and TCR-CMV co-occurrence, with a repertoire-size bias correction applied to the TCR pairs. To estimate false discovery rates, a later analysis permuted the HLA or CMV assignments 20 times. In a later analysis, co-occurring TCRs were grouped with DBSCAN, and TCRdist sequence similarity was added when clustering was performed within HLA-allele-positive subsets. Co-occurrence clustering excluded repertoires with fewer than 30,000 or more than 120,000 public chains, plus five with anomalous nucleotide sharing. The immuneACCESS repertoire file appears here via TCRdb, limited to in-frame rearrangements. These files lack a portion of the clones; in checked studies, under half of the deficit traces to unresolved V genes, and the cause of the others is not known. V and J calls and clone size come straight from that table; D and trimming were deduced from the DNA. The sample contains just over 200,000 clones, roughly three quarters of them found a single time. Around 1.7% of the sample comes from the top ten.

The sequence came from a man over 45 in good health and CMV-seronegative. The rearranged chain carries TRBV28 and TRBJ1-1; TRBD1 is a weak D gene call, 6 bases matching. Sequencing used PBMCs. The DNA sequence is TGTGCCAGCAGTTGGACAGTTCAGAACACTGAAGCTTTCTTT. Its product reads: CASSWTVQNTEAFF.